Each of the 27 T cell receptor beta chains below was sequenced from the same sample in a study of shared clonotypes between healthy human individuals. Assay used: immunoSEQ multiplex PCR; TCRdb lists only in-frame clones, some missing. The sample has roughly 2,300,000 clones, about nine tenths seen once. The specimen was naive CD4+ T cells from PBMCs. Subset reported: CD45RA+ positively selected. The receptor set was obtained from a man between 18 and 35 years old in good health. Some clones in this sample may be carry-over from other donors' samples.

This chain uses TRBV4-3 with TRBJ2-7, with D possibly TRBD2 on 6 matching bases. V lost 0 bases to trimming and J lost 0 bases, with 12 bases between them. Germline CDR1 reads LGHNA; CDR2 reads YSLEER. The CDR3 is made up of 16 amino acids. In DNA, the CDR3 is TGCGCCAGCAGCCAAGAAGCGGGCTACAGCTCCTACGAGCAGTACTTC. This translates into CASSQEAGYSSYEQYF.

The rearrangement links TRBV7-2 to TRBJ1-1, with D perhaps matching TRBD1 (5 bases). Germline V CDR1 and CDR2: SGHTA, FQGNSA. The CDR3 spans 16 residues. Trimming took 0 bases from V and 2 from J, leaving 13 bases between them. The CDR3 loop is CASSLAPTAINTEAFF. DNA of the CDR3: TGTGCCAGCAGCTTAGCCCCGACAGCCATTAACACTGAAGCTTTCTTT.

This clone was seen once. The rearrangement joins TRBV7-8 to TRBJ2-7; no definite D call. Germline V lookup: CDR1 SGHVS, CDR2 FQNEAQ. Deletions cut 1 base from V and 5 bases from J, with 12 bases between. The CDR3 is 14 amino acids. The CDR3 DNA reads TGTGCCAGCAGCTTAGGCCTGCCGACGGACGAGCAGTACTTC. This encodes CASSLGLPTDEQYF.

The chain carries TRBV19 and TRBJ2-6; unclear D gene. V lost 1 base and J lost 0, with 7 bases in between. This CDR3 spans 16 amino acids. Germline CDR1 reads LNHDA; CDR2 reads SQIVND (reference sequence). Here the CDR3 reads CASSIAALSGANVLTF. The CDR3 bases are TGTGCCAGTAGTATAGCAGCCCTCTCTGGGGCCAACGTCCTGACTTTC.

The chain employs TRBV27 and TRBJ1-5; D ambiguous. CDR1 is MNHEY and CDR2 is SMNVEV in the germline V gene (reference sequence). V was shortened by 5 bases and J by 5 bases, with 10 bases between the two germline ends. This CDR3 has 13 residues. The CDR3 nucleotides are TGTGCCAGCAGTCCCTTGCCCGATCAGCCCCAGCATTTT. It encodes CASSPLPDQPQHF.

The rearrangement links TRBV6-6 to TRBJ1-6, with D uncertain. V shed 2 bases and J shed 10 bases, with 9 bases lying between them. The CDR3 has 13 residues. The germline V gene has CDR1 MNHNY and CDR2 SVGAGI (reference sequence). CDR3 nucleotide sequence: TGTGCCAGCAGTTACAGGGTTGGCTCACCCCTCCACTTT. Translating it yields CASSYRVGSPLHF.

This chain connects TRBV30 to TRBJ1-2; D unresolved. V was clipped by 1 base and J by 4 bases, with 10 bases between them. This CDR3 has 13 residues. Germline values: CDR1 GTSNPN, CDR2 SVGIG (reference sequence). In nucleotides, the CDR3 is TGTGCCTGGAGTGCGAAGGACTCCTATGGCTACACCTTC. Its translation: CAWSAKDSYGYTF. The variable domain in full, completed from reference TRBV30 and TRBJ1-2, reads SQTIHQWPATLVQPVGSPLSLECTVEGTSNPNLYWYRQAAGRGLQLLFYSVGIGQISSEVPQNLSASRPQDRQFILSSKKLLLSDSGFYLCAWSAKDSYGYTFGSGTRLTVV.

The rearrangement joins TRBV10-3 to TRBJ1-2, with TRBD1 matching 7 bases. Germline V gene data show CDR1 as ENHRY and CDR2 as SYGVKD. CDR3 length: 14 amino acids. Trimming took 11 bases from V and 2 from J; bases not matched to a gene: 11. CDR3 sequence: CASLSDRDNYGYTF. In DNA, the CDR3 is TGTGCCTCTCTCTCCGACAGGGACAACTATGGCTACACCTTC.

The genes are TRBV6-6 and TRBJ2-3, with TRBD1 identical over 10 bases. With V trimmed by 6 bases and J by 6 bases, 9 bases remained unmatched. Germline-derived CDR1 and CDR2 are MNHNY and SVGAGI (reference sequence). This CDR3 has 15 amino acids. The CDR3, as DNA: TGTGCCAGCAGCTCCGGGACAGGGGAGGCGGATACGCAGTATTTT. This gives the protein CASSSGTGEADTQYF.

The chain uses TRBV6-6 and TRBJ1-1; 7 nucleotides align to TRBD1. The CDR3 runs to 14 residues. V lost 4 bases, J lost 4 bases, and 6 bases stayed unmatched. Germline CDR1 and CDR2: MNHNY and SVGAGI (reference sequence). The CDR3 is CASSSVHRGTEAFF. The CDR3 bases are TGTGCCAGCAGTTCCGTACACAGGGGCACTGAAGCTTTCTTT.

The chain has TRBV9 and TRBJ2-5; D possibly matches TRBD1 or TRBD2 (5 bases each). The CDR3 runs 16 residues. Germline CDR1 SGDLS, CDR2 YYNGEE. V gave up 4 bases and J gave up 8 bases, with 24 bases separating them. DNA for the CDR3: TGTGCCAGCAGCCTGGCCGGTTCTGGGGGATGGAAAACCCAGTACTTC. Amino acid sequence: CASSLAGSGGWKTQYF.

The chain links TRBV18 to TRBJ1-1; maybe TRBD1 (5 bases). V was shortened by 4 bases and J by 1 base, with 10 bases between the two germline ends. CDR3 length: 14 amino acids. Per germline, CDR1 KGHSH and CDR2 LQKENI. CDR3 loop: CASSLQGGNTEAFF. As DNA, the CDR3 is TGTGCCAGCTCACTTCAGGGAGGGAACACTGAAGCTTTCTTT.

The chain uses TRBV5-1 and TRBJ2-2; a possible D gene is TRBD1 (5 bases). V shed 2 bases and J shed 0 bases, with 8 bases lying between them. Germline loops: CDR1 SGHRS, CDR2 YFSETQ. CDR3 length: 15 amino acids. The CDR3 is CASSFRASNTGELFF. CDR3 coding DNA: TGCGCCAGCAGCTTCAGGGCCTCGAACACCGGGGAGCTGTTTTTT. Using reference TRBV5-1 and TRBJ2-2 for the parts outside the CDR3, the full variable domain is KAGVTQTPRYLIKTRGQQVTLSCSPISGHRSVSWYQQTPGQGLQFLFEYFSETQRNKGNFPGRFSGRQFSNSRSEMNVSTLELGDSALYLCASSFRASNTGELFFGEGSRLTVL.

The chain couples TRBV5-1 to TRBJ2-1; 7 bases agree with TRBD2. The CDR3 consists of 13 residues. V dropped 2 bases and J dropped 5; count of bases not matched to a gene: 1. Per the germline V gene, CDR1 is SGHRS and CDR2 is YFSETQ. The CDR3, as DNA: TGCGCCAGCAGCTTTCTAGCGGACAATGAGCAGTTCTTC. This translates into CASSFLADNEQFF.

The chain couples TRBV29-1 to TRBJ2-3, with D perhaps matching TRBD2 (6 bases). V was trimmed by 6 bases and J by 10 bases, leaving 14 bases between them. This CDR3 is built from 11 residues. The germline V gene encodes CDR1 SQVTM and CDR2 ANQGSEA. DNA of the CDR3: TGCAGCGTGGGGGACTCGGAGGCGCAGTATTTT. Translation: CSVGDSEAQYF.

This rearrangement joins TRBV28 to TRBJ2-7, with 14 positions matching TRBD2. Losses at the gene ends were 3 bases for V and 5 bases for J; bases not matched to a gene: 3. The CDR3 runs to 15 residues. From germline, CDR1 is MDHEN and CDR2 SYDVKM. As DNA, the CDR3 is TGTGCCAGCAGTTTGACTAGCGGGAGGGTCCACGAGCAGTACTTC. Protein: CASSLTSGRVHEQYF.

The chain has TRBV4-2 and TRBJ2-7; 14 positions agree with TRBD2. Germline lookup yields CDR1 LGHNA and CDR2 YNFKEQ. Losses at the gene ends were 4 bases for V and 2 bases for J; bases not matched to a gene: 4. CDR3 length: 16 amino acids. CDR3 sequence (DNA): TGTGCCAGCAGCCCCCGGACTAGCGGGAGGACCTACGAGCAGTACTTC. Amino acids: CASSPRTSGRTYEQYF.

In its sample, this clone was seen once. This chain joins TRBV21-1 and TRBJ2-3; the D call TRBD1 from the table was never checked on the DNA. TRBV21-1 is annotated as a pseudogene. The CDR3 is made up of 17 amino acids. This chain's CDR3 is CASSTFRPTGSTDTQYF. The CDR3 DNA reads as TGTGCCAGCAGCACCTTCCGCCCCACAGGGAGTACAGATACGCAGTATTTT.

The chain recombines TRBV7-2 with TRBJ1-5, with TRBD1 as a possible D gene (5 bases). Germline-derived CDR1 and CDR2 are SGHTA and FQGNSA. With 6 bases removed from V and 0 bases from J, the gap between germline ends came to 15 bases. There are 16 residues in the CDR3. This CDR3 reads CASSSLGAGSNQPQHF. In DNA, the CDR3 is TGTGCCAGCAGTTCTCTTGGGGCAGGTAGCAATCAGCCCCAGCATTTT.

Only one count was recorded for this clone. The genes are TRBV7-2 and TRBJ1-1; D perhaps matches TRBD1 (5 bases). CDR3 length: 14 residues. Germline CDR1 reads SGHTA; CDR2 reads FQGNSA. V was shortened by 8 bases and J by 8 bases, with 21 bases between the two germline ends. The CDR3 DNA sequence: TGTGCCAGCTCTTCCGGTGGGGGTTCGGTGGAAGCTTTCTTT. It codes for CASSSGGGSVEAFF.

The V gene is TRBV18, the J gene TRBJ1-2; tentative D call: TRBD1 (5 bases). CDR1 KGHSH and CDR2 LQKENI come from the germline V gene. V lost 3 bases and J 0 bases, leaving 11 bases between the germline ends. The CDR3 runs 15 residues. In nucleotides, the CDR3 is TGTGCCAGCTCACCTTCAGGGATTACTAACTATGGCTACACCTTC. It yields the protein CASSPSGITNYGYTF.

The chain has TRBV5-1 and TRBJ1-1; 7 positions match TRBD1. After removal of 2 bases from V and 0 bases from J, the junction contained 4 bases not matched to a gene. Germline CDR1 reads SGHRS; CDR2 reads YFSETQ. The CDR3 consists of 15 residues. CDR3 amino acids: CASSFTTGVNTEAFF. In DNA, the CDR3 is TGCGCCAGCAGCTTTACTACAGGGGTGAACACTGAAGCTTTCTTT.

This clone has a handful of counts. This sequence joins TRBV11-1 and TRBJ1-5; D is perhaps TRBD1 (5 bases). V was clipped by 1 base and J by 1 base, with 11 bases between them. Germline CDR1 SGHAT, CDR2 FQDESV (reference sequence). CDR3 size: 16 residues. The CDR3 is CASSLGPAGSNQPQHF. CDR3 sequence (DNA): TGTGCCAGCAGCTTAGGGCCCGCAGGGAGCAATCAGCCCCAGCATTTT.

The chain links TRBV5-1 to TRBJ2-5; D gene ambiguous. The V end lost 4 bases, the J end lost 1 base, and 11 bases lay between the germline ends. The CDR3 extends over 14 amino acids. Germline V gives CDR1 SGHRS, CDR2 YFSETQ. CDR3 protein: CASSPSRSQETQYF. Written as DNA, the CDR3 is TGCGCCAGCAGCCCGAGCCGGAGCCAAGAGACCCAGTACTTC.

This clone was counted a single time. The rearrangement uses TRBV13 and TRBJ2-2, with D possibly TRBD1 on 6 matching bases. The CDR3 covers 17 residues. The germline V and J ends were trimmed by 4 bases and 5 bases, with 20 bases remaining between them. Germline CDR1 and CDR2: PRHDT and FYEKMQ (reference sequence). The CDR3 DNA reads TGTGCCAGCAGCTCATCGGACAGATACTCACTGACCGGGGAGCTGTTTTTT. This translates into CASSSSDRYSLTGELFF.

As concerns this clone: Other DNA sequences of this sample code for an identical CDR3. The CDR3 sequence is CASSLGTGHNQPQHF. CDR3 bases: TGTGCCAGCAGCCTCGGCACAGGGCACAATCAGCCCCAGCATTTT. This chain connects TRBV7-2 to TRBJ1-5, with D maybe TRBD1 (6 bases). Per germline, CDR1 SGHTA and CDR2 FQGNSA. The CDR3 covers 15 residues. V lost 5 bases and J 3 bases, leaving 14 bases between the germline ends.

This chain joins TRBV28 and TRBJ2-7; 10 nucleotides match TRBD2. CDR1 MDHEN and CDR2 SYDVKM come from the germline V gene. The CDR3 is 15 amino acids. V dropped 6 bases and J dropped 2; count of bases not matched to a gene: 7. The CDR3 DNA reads TGTGCCAGCAGATCAGCGGGAGGGCCCGCCTACGAGCAGTACTTC. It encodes CASRSAGGPAYEQYF.